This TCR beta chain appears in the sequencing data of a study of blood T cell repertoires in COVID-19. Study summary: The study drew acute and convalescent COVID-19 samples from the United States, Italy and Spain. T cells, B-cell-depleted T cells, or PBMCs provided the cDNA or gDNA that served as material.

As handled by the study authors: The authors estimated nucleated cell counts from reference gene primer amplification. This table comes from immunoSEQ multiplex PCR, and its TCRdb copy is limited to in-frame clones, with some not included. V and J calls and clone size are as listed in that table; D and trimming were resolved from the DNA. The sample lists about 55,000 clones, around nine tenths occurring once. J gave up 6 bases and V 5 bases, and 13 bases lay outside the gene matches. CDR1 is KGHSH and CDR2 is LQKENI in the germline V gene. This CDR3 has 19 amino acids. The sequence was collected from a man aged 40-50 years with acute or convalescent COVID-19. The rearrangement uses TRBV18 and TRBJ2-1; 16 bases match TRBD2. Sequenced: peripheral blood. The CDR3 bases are TGTGCCAGCTCAACGATTCCGGGACTAGCGGGAGGGCTCCCCAATGAGCAGTTCTTC. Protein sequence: CASSTIPGLAGGLPNEQFF.